This entry describes one TCR beta chain. Data came from immunoSEQ multiplex PCR; TCRdb stores just in-frame clones and leaves some out. This sample has around 22,000 clones, with 84% found just once. The CDR3 runs to 17 residues. The ends were cut back, 6 bases at V and 2 bases at J, with 20 bases in the middle. The germline gives CDR1 MDHEN, CDR2 SYDVKM. This record belongs to a study of OX40 agonist ivuxolimab in advanced cancers. This clonotype was obtained from an adult with an advanced solid tumor such as melanoma, head and neck, liver or kidney cancer. Sample: CD4+ or CD8+ T cells sorted from blood, taken in a trial of the OX40 agonist ivuxolimab. This sequence joins TRBV28 and TRBJ1-5, with D perhaps TRBD1 (6 bases). CDR3 in DNA: TGTGCCAGCAGCCTAGGATTGGGGGGCTGGGGCAATCAGCCCCAGCATTTT. Amino acid sequence: CASSLGLGGWGNQPQHF. Complete variable domain (other parts from reference TRBV28 and TRBJ1-5): DVKVTQSSRYLVKRTGEKVFLECVQDMDHENMFWYRQDPGLGLRLIYFSYDVKMKEKGDIPEGYSVSREKKERFSLILESASTNQTSMYLCASSLGLGGWGNQPQHFGDGTRLSIL.